This paragraph covers one TCR beta chain sequence. Antigen specificity is unknown. Sequence at one end of the junction differs from germline and may be a read error. Germline CDR1 is SEHNR and CDR2 is FQNEAQ (reference sequence). The CDR3 runs to 16 residues. Primers: 60 Vbeta forward and 13 Jbeta reverse. TCRdb's copy holds only in-frame clones and misses some; the assay was immunoSEQ multiplex PCR. The table lists 110,000 to 150,000 clones, around 75% of them singletons. Unrecorded immune exposures were likely, despite nominal health at sampling. The data belong to a study of cytomegalovirus exposure and HLA in healthy donors. Overall study findings and caveats: What TCR beta sequences reportedly achieved was accurate prediction of HLA-A and HLA-B alleles in most subjects. Cytomegalovirus-associated TCR beta chains were listed, numbering more than 150.

The sequenced material came from PBMCs. This clonotype was obtained from a woman aged 35 to 49 in good health and CMV-seronegative. V and J are TRBV7-9 and TRBJ1-1, with TRBD1 as a possible D gene (6 bases). CDR3 residues: CSSSSTQGWATTEAFF. CDR3 bases: TGTTCCAGCAGCTCAACACAGGGATGGGCTACCACTGAAGCTTTCTTT. The full variable domain, with the rest looked up from reference TRBV7-9 and TRBJ1-1, is DTGVSQNPRHKITKRGQNVTFRCDPISEHNRLYWYRQTLGQGPEFLTYFQNEAQLEKSRLLSDRFSAERPKGSFSTLEIQRTEQGDSAMYLCSSSSTQGWATTEAFFGQGTRLTVV.